The entry that follows covers one TCR beta chain sequence. This entry is derived from a study of blood T cell repertoires in COVID-19. Study overall: Samples representing acute and convalescent COVID-19 were sourced from the United States, Italy and Spain. In each case, the material was cDNA or gDNA derived from T cells, B-cell-depleted T cells, or PBMCs.

The junction had 20 bases not matched to a gene; V was cut back by 1 base and J by 4 bases. CDR3 length: 19 amino acids. Germline CDR1 reads SGHRS; CDR2 reads YFSETQ. In the original processing: For nucleated cells, counts were estimated from reference gene primer amplification. The method was immunoSEQ multiplex PCR; TCRdb's version includes in-frame clones alone and lacks a portion of them. The D gene and trimming were derived from the DNA, and the V and J assignments and clone size from that table. The sample includes 250,000 to 300,000 clones, roughly 93% of them seen just once. Each participant's cohort was designated according to participant-reported clinical history.

The TCR originated in a woman aged 40 to 50 with acute COVID-19. The chain uses TRBV5-1 and TRBJ2-7; TRBD1 matches 7 bases. The sequencing sample was made of PBMCs or T cells enriched from blood (not recorded which). The CDR3 reads CASSLSGSGRGQRPYEQYF. CDR3 DNA sequence: TGCGCCAGCAGCTTGTCTGGGAGCGGACGGGGACAGCGCCCTTACGAGCAGTACTTC.